This T cell receptor (beta chain) was documented in a study of identical twins (dated by TCRdb to the mid-2010s). Describing the broader study: TCR alpha and beta repertoires from monozygotic twins, unrelated adults of various ages and cord blood were deep-sequenced to test whether fetal clonotypes persist. Replicate twin experiments were performed at different times using different library preparation protocols to rule out contamination.

What the study reported, not specific to this receptor: Because the same donors could not be followed over many years, conclusions were based on cross-sectional statistical analysis. Abundant cord blood beta clonotypes had fewer insertions, young adult naive repertoires showed a similar but weaker trend, and memory repertoires showed no such trend. Zero-insertion analyses could be partly confounded by invariant T cells such as MAIT and iNKT, though diverse VJ usage argued against such confounding for most clonotypes. A weaker excess of twin sharing was found in beta out-of-frame sequences because the signal-to-noise ratio was lowered by fewer shared sequences. In monozygotic twins, recombination models systematically underestimated out-of-frame TCR alpha sharing, but the models matched the sharing seen between unrelated individuals. Compared with coincidental sharing between unrelated individuals, out-of-frame TCR alpha sequences shared between twins showed an excess of sequences with low generation probability.

Every donor was a healthy Caucasian. Three pairs of female monozygotic twins, all aged roughly 18 to 29 years, were included in the twin cohort. RNA for TCR libraries was isolated from peripheral blood mononuclear cells. Library construction relied on 5' RACE. The sequencer was an Illumina HiSeq 2000. A universal primer binding site was introduced by template switching, and a unique molecular identifier was present in the final cDNA, enabling accurate counting of TCR cDNA molecules. First-strand cDNA for TCR alpha and beta chains was synthesized from specific primers in the conserved constant-segment region. To control for contamination, each cDNA library was double barcoded with a SMART-Mk sample barcode plus Illumina barcodes. TruSeq adapter sequences and Illumina sample barcodes were added in two successive PCR steps. The TCR alpha and beta cDNA libraries were sequenced on the Illumina HiSeq platform using custom primers. The published analysis was carried out like this. Unique molecular identifiers were extracted from raw reads with MiGEC, and CDR3 positions were determined with MiXCR. For each individual, recombination models were inferred using an EM algorithm with the repgenHMM and IGoR tools. Shared clonotypes were analyzed with the tcR package in R, and sharing was normalized by the product of cloneset sizes. Out-of-frame nonproductive sequences were analyzed to study raw recombination free of thymic and clonal selection effects. TCRdb passed the public sequencing reads through fastp at Q25 and MiXCR, retaining productive beta sequences. Rows with one shared CDR3 protein collapse into an entry with the most common genes and DNA. The V and J calls and clone size are TCRdb's, not the authors'. Present in this sample are 500,000 to 650,000 distinct CDR3 sequences, 7.1% of which were seen just once. The top ten clones comprise around 1.6% of the sample.

This clonotype was counted between two and nine times. There is no known antigen for this receptor. No much larger clonotype is one base removed from it; base qualities were not supplied. This same sample was also part of a study on yellow fever vaccine responses in identical twins. The second study also describes: The authors reported that the T cell response to vaccination in identical twins appeared partly convergent and partly personalized. The study precisely tracked vaccine-responding T cell clones in identical twins.

Specimen: PBMCs. The receptor comes from a woman in her late teens or twenties in good health.

The sequence in DNA is TGTGCCAGCAGCTCAGGGATATTCTACGAGCAGTACTTC. The encoded protein is CASSSGIFYEQYF. This receptor chain uses TRBV12-3 or TRBV12-4 and TRBJ2-7; TRBD1 could be the D gene, as 5 bases match. The CDR3 numbers 13 residues from cysteine through phenylalanine. The retained sequence is limited to the CDR3, 39 bases, with the frame set at the first base. Trimming at the junction amounts to 6 bases on V and 3 bases on J, and the germline ends lie 12 bases apart.